This T cell receptor beta chain derives from a study of blood T cell repertoires in COVID-19 (dated by TCRdb to about 2020). With regard to the full study: Samples from collaborators originated in the United States, Italy and Spain and spanned both the acute and convalescent phases of COVID-19. Samples came from the ongoing ImmuneRACE study (first 160 participants) plus 1,254 subjects from 6 global collaborators. The material from the prospective study consisted of cDNA or gDNA derived from T cells, B-cell-depleted T cells, or PBMCs. Subjects who had been exposed to COVID-19, were actively infected with it, or had recovered from it provided the deeply sampled blood TCRbeta repertoires that made up the dataset. Where HLA class I and class II types were available, the types were taken from metadata supplied by the sample provider, not from assay-based typing. A de-identified subject ID, COVID-19 status, age in years and sex were almost always included in the sample metadata. The repertoires were released in a freely available public database intended as a resource for research on the immune response to SARS-CoV-2. General conclusions and limits of the study: How much clinical and demographic metadata was included differed by source and by participant, and the metadata was provided uncurated.

Whole blood was collected in K2EDTA tubes by collaborating institutions according to the institutions' own protocols. For TCRbeta analysis, collaborator samples were shipped as frozen whole blood, as isolated PBMCs, or as DNA extracted from either sample type. TCRbeta CDR3 regions were amplified from genomic DNA using the immunoSEQ Assay, a bias-controlled multiplex PCR. On the study's bioinformatics: The number of nucleated cells in each sample was estimated by amplification of reference gene primers within the assay. To quantify the absolute abundance of each unique TCRbeta CDR3 rearrangement, sequence reads were collapsed and filtered. Productive Simpson clonality was computed per sample as the square root of Simpson's diversity index over productive rearrangements. TCRdb holds this immuneACCESS table with in-frame rearrangements only. Some clones are missing; in checked studies, unresolved V genes explain under half, and the rest has no known cause. V and J calls and clone size are copied from that table; D and trimming were computed from the DNA. This sample has 80,000 to 100,000 clones in its table, and roughly nine tenths of those were observed once. The ten largest make up about 5% of the sample.

Remarks on this clone: Its specific antigen is unknown. Base quality data are lacking; no much larger clone is found one base away.

The clonotype was recovered from a man in his 70s with acute or convalescent COVID-19. The sequenced material came from peripheral blood.

The bases are TGTGCCAGTAGTATACAAAACACTGAAGCTTTCTTT. This codes for CASSIQNTEAFF. The chain is encoded by TRBV19 joined to TRBJ1-1; the D gene identity is not certain. CDR1 LNHDA and CDR2 SQIVND were looked up in the germline V gene (reference sequence). The CDR3 contains 12 residues, cysteine and phenylalanine counted. The retained sequence is limited to the CDR3, 36 bases, with the frame set at the first base. Trimming costs V 2 bases and J 2 bases, and their ends lie 3 bases apart.